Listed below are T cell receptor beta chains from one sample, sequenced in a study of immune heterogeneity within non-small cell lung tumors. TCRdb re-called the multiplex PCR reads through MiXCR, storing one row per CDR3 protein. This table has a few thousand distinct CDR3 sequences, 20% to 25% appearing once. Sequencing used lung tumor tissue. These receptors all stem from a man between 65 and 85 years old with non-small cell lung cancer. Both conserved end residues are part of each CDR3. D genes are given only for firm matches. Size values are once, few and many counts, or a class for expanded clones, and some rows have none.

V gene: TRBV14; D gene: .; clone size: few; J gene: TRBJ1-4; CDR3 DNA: TGTGCCAGCAGCCATCGAGAAAAACTGTTTTTT; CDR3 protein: CASSHREKLFF
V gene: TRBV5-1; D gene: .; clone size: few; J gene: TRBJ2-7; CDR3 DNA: TGCGCCAGCAGCCCGGACGCTCCAAACTACGAGCAGTACTTC; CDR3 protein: CASSPDAPNYEQYF
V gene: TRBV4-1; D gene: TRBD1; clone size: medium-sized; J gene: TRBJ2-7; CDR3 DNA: TGCGCCAGCAGCCTAGCATCGGACAGGCCCTCCTACGAGCAGTACTTC; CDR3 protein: CASSLASDRPSYEQYF
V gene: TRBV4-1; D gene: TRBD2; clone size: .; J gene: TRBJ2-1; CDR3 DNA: TGCGCCAGCAGCCGAGTTGGCGGGGGGGCCGGTGGGAATGAGCAGTTCTTC; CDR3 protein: CASSRVGGGAGGNEQFF
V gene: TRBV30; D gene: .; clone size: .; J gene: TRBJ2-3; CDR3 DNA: TGTGCCTGGAGCCGAGGAGGGGGGGCAGATACGCAGTATTTT; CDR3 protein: CAWSRGGGADTQYF
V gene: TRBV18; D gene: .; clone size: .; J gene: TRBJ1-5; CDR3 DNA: TGTGCCAGCTCACCTAGACAGATTGATAGCAATCAGCCCCAGCATTTT; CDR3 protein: CASSPRQIDSNQPQHF
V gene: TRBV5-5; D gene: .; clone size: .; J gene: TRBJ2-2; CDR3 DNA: TGTGCCAGCAGCTTTAGGGGAGGGGGTGATACCGGGGAGCTGTTTTTT; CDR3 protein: CASSFRGGGDTGELFF
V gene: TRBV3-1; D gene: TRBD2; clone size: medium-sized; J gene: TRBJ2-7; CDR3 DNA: TGTGCCACCCACGGCGGGAGCCCCCGTTTAGACGAGCAGTACTTC; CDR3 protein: CATHGGSPRLDEQYF
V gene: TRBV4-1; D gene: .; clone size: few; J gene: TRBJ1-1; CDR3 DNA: TGCGCCAGCAGCCCATCTGCCGGCGATAAGAGAGCTTTCTTT; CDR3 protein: CASSPSAGDKRAFF
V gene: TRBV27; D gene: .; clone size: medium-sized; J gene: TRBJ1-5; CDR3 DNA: TGTGCCAGCAGCCGCGAGGGGTTAGGCAATCAGCCCCAGCATTTT; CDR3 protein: CASSREGLGNQPQHF
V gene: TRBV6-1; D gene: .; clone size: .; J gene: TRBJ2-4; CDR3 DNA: TGTGCCAGCAGTGAAGCCGACTTCAGGGACTACTTC; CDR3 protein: CASSEADFRDYF
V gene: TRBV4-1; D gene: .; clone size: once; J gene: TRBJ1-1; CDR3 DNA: TGCGCCAGCAGCCAAGTAAGACGGCTGAACACTGAAGCCTTCTTT; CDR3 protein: CASSQVRRLNTEAFF
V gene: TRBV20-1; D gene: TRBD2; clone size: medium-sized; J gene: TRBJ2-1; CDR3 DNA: TGCAGTGCTATGGCTAACTTAGGACTAGCGGTGGGGAATGAGCAGTTCTTC; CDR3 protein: CSAMANLGLAVGNEQFF
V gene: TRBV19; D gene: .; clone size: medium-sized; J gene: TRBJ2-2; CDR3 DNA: TGTGCCAGTAGCCCCGGGTGGACCGGGGAGCTGTTTTTT; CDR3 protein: CASSPGWTGELFF
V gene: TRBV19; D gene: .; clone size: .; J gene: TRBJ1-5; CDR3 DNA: TGTGCCATTAGTGGTGAAAGGAATCAGCCCCAGCATTTT; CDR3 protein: CAISGERNQPQHF
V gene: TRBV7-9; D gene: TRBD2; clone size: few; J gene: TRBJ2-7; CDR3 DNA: TGTGCCAGCAGCTTATGGGGGGGTACTGGCCACGAGCAGTACTTC; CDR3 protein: CASSLWGGTGHEQYF
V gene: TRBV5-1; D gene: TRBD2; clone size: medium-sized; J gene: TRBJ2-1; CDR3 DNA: TGCGCCAGCAGCCCCTCTCTAGCGGGGAACGAGCAGTTCTTC; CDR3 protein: CASSPSLAGNEQFF
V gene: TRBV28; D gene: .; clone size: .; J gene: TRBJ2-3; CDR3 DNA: TGTGCCAGCAGTTCCCTCCAGGGAACAGATACGCAGTATTTT; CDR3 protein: CASSSLQGTDTQYF
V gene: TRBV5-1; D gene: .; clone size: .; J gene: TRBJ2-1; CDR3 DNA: TGCGCCAGCAACTGGGGCAGGTCCAATGAGCAGTTCTTC; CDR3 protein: CASNWGRSNEQFF
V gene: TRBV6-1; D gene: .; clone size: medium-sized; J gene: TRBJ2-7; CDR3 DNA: TGTGCCAGCACCCGGGCCATATCATGGGGCGAGCAGTACTTC; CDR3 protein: CASTRAISWGEQYF
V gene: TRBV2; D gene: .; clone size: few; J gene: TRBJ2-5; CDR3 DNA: TGTGCCAGCAGTGAGACAGAAGAGACCCAGTACTTC; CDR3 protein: CASSETEETQYF
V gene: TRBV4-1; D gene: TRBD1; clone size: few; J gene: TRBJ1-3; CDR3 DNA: TGCACCAGCAGCTACGGACAGGGCTCTGGAAACACCATATATTTT; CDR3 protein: CTSSYGQGSGNTIYF
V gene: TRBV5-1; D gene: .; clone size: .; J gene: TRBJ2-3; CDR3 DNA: TGCGCCAGCAGCTTGGCCGTCGACCACACAGATACGCAGTATTTT; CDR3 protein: CASSLAVDHTDTQYF
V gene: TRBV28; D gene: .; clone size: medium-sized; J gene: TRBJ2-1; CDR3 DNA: TGTGCCAGCAGTTTATTCCAGGACCGGAAGTTCTTC; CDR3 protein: CASSLFQDRKFF
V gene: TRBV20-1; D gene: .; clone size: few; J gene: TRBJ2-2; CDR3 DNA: TGCAGTGCTCAAGCCGGGACTCTCACCGGGGAGCTGTTTTTT; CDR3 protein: CSAQAGTLTGELFF
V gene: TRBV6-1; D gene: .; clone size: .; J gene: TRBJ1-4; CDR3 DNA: TGTGCCAGCAGCCTCAGGACAACTAATGAAAAACTGTTTTTT; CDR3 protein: CASSLRTTNEKLFF
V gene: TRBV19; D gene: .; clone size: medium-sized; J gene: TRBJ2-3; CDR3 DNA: TGTGCCAGTAGTTTAGGTGGGGGAGGCACAGATACGCAGTATTTT; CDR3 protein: CASSLGGGGTDTQYF
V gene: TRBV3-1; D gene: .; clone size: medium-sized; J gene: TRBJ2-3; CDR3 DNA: TGTGCCAGCAGCCAAGTAGGGAGGTGGAGGGATACGCAGTATTTT; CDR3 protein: CASSQVGRWRDTQYF
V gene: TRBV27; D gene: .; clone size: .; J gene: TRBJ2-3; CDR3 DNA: TGTGCCAGCAGTACCTCCTACAGCACAGATACGCAGTATTTT; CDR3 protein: CASSTSYSTDTQYF
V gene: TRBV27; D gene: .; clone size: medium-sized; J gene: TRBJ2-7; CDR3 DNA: TGTGCCAGCAGTCGGTACGAGCAGTACTTC; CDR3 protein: CASSRYEQYF
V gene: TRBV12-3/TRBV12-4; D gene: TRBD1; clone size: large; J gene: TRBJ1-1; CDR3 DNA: TGTGCCAGCAGTTCTACCAGGGGGATGTTAAGGGCTGAAGCTTTCTTT; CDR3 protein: CASSSTRGMLRAEAFF
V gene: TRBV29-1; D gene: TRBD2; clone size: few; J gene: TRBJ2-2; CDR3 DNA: TGCAGCGCTGTCGGGAGGAGGACCGGGGAGCTGTTTTTT; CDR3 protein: CSAVGRRTGELFF
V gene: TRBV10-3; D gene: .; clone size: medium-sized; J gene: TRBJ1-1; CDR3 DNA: TGTGCCATCAGTGAGATTGGGGGCACTGAAGCTTTCTTT; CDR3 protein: CAISEIGGTEAFF
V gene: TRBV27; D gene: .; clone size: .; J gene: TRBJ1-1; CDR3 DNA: TGCTCCACCACGGACAGAGCGAACACTGAAGCTCTCTTT; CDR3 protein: CSTTDRANTEALF
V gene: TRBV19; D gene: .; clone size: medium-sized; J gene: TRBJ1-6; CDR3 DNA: TGTGCCAGTAGTATTAATTGGGCTGGATCACCCCTCCACTTT; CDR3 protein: CASSINWAGSPLHF
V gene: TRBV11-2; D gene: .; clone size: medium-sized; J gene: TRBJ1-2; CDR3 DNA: TGTGCCAGCAGCCCCGGGACGCGCTATGGCTACACCTTC; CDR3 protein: CASSPGTRYGYTF
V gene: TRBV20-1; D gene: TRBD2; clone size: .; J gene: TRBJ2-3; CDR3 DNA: TGCAGTGCAGGCCGGACTAGCGGGGGGGCGGGTACAGATACGCAGTATTTT; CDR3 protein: CSAGRTSGGAGTDTQYF
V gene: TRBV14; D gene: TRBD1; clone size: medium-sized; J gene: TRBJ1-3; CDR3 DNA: TGTGCCAGCAGCCTTCACAGGGGTCGAACTGGAAACACCATATATTTT; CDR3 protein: CASSLHRGRTGNTIYF
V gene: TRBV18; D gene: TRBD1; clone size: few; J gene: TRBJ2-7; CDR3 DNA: TGTGCCAGCTCACCACGAGGGACAGGGGTCTACGAGCAGTACTTC; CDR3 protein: CASSPRGTGVYEQYF
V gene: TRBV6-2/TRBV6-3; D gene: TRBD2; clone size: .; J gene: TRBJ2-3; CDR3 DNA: TGTGCCAGCAGTTACCAACTAGCGGGAGGAGATACGCAGTATTTT; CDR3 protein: CASSYQLAGGDTQYF
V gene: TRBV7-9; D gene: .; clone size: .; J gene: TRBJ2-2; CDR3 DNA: TGTGCCAGCAGCTTGAAGGGTAGTACCGGGGAGCTGTTTTTT; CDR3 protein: CASSLKGSTGELFF
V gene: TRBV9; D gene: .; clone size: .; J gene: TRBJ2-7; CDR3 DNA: TGTGCCAGCAGCCGGGAGATCGGTGACGAGCAGTACTTC; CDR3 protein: CASSREIGDEQYF
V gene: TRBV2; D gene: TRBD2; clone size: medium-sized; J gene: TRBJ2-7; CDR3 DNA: TGTGCCACAACTAGCGGGAGGGAATTTTTCCCTGCCGAGCAGTACTTC; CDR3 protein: CATTSGREFFPAEQYF
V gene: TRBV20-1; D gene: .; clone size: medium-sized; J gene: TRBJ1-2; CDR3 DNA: TGCAGTGCTACTGAGGCCGGGGACTATGGCTACACCTTC; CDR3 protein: CSATEAGDYGYTF
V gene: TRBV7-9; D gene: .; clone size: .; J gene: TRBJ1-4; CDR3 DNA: TGTGCCAGCAGCTATGATGAAAAACTGTTTTTT; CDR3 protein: CASSYDEKLFF
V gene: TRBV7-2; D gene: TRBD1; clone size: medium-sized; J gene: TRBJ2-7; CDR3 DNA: TGTGCCAGCAGCTTAGGGACAGGGGGCGGGTACGAGCAGTACTTC; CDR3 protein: CASSLGTGGGYEQYF
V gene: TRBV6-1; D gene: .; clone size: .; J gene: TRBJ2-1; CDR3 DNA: TGTGCCAGCAGTGAAGGGGGGGCCCCCGACAATGAGCAGTTCTTC; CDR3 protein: CASSEGGAPDNEQFF
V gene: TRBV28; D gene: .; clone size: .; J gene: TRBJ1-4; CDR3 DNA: TGTGCCAGCAGACCCCTCGGGACGACAACTAATGAAAAACTGTTTTTT; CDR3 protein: CASRPLGTTTNEKLFF
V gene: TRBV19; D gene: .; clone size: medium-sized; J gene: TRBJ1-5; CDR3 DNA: TGTGCCAGTAGTATTGACAGGAAAAATCAGCCCCAGCATTTT; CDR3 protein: CASSIDRKNQPQHF
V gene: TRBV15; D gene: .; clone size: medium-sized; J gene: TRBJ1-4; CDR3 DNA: TGTGCCACCAGCAGCACGCAGGGAGGGGGTGAAAAACTGTTTTTT; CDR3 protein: CATSSTQGGGEKLFF
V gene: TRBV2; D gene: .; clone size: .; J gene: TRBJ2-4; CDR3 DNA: TGTGCCAGCATTAGTGGAACAGCAGCCAAAAACATTCAGTACTTC; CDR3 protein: CASISGTAAKNIQYF
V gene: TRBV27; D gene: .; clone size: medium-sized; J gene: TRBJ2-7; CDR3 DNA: TGTGCCAGCAGTTTCCGCTCCACCTACGAGCAGTACTTC; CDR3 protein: CASSFRSTYEQYF
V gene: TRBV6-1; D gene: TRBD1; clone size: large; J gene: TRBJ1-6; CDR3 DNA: TGTGCCAGCAGTTATCTGACAGGGAGAGGTTCACCCCTCCACTTT; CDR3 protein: CASSYLTGRGSPLHF
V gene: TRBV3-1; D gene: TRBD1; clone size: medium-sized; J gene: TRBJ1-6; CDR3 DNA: TGTGCCAGCGCACAGGGGGATAATTCACCCCTCCACTTT; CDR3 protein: CASAQGDNSPLHF
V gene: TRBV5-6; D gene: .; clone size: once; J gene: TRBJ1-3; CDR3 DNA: TGTGCCAGCAGTCAGGACACGGGCTCTGGAAACACCATATATTTT; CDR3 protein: CASSQDTGSGNTIYF
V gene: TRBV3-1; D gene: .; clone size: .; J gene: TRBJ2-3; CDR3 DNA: TGTGCCAGCAGCCGGGGCGGGGACGCAGATACGCAGTATTTT; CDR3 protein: CASSRGGDADTQYF
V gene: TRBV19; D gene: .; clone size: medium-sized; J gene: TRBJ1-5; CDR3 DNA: TGTGCCAGTCACTATACAGAGAATCAGCCCCAGCATTTT; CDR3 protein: CASHYTENQPQHF
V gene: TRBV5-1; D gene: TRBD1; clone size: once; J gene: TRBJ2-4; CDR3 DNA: TGCGCCAGCAGCCACACCGGGACAGGGGATTTCATTCAGTACTTC; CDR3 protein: CASSHTGTGDFIQYF
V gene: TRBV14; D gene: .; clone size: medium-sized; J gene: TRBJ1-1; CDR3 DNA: TGTGCCAGCAGCCAAGAACGGGCCGCGGGAGCTTTCTTT; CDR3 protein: CASSQERAAGAFF
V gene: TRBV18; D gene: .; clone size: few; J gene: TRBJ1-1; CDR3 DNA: TGTGCCAGCTCACGAGGGTCCTGGTCCGCACCGACAGCTGGAAACACTGAAGCTTTCTTT; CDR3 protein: CASSRGSWSAPTAGNTEAFF